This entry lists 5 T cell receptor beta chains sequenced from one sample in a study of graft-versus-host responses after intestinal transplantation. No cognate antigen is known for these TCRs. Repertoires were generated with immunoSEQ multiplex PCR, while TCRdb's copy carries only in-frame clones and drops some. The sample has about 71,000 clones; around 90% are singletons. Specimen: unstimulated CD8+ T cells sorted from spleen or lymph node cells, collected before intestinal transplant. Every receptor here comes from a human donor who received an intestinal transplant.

CDR3 loop: CASSHGANSYEQYF. The CDR3 bases are TGTGCCAGCAGCCATGGAGCTAACTCCTACGAGCAGTACTTC. The chain joins TRBV14 to TRBJ2-7; no clear D gene. CDR1 and CDR2 from the germline V gene are SGHDN and FVKESK. Trimming cost V 3 bases and J 0 bases, with 9 bases left between them. The CDR3 has 14 amino acids.

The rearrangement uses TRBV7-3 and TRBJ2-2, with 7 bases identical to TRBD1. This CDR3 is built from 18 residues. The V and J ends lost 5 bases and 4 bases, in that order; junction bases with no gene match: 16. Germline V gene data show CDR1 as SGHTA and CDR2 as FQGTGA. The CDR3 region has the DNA TGTGCCAGCAGCCCCGCCGACAGGGCCTATTATACCACCGGGGAGCTGTTTTTT. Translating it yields CASSPADRAYYTTGELFF.

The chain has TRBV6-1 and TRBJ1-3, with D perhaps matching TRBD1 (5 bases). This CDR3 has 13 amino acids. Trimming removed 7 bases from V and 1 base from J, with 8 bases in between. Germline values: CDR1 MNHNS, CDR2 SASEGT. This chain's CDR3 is CASTDNSGNTIYF. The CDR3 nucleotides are TGTGCCAGCACGGACAATTCTGGAAACACCATATATTTT.

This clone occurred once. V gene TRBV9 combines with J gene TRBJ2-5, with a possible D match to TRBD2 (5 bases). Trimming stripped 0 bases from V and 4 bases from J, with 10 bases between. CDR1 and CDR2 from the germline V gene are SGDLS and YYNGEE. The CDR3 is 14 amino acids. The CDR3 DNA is TGTGCCAGCAGCGTAGGCGGGTCGTCAGAGACCCAGTACTTC. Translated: CASSVGGSSETQYF.

In nucleotides, the CDR3 is TGTGCCAGCAGGTTTCAGGGGCTGAACACTGAAGCTTTCTTT. Translation gives CASRFQGLNTEAFF. The rearrangement links TRBV6-5 to TRBJ1-1, with D possibly matching TRBD1 (6 bases). The CDR3 spans 14 residues. Germline assignment: CDR1 MNHEY and CDR2 SVGAGI. Trimming pared 6 bases from V and 0 bases from J, leaving 11 bases between.